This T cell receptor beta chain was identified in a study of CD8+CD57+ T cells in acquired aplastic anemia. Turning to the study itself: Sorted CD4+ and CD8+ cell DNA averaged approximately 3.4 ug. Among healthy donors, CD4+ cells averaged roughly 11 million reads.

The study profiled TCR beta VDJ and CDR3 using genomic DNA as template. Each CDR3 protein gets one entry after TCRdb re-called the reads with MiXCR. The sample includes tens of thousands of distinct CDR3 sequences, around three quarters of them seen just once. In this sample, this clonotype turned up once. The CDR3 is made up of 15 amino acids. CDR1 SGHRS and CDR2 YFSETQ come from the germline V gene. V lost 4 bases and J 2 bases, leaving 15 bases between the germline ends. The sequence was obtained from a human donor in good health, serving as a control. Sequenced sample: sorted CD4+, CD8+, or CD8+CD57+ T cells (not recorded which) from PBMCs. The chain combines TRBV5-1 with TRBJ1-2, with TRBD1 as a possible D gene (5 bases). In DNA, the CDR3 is TGCGCCAGCAGCAGCGGGGGTACCGCCAACTATGGCTACACCTTC. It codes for CASSSGGTANYGYTF.